Presented here are 22 T cell receptor beta chains from one specimen sequenced in a study of OX40 agonist ivuxolimab in advanced cancers. Generated by immunoSEQ multiplex PCR, the TCRdb table keeps only in-frame clones and is missing some. In the table there are 35,000 to 50,000 clones, approximately 90% of which are singletons. Sequences were derived from CD4+ or CD8+ T cells sorted from blood, sampled in a trial of the OX40 agonist ivuxolimab. Source of these receptors: an adult with an advanced solid tumor such as melanoma, head and neck, liver or kidney cancer.

This chain connects TRBV28 to TRBJ2-5, with TRBD1 matching 8 bases. CDR3 size: 16 residues. The germline gives CDR1 MDHEN, CDR2 SYDVKM. V dropped 6 bases and J dropped 5; count of bases not matched to a gene: 14. CDR3 sequence: CASSSPRTGMEETQYF. CDR3 nucleotide sequence: TGTGCCAGCAGCTCTCCCCGGACAGGGATGGAGGAGACCCAGTACTTC.

This clone has a handful of counts. The chain couples TRBV6-1 to TRBJ1-5; 8 bases are a match to TRBD1. The CDR3 has 14 residues. In germline, CDR1 is MNHNS, CDR2 SASEGT. With V trimmed by 5 bases and J by 7 bases, 7 bases remained unmatched. In DNA, the CDR3 is TGTGCCAGCAGTACCGGGACAGGAGACCAGCCCCAGCATTTT. Its protein product is CASSTGTGDQPQHF.

The chain uses TRBV4-1 and TRBJ1-1, with TRBD1 matching over 8 bases. The CDR3 extends over 15 amino acids. V was clipped by 4 bases and J by 1 base; unmatched bases: 5. CDR1 is MGHRA, CDR2 YSYEKL, per germline. CDR3 residues: CASSPSGQGNTEAFF. CDR3 DNA sequence: TGCGCCAGCAGCCCCTCCGGACAGGGGAACACTGAAGCTTTCTTT.

The CDR3 is CASSDSSLPTGELFF. CDR3 in DNA: TGTGCCAGCAGTGACTCGAGTCTACCCACCGGGGAGCTGTTTTTT. The chain joins TRBV6-4 to TRBJ2-2; D call uncertain. Trimming took 0 bases from V and 4 from J, leaving 9 bases between them. CDR1 is MRHNA and CDR2 is SNTAGT in the germline V gene. There are 15 residues in the CDR3.

The chain joins TRBV11-3 to TRBJ2-7, with D unresolved. There are 12 residues in the CDR3. The V end lost 5 bases, the J end lost 2 bases, and 7 bases lay between the germline ends. The germline gives CDR1 SGHNT, CDR2 YENEEA. The CDR3 region has the DNA TGTGCCAGCAGCCCGACTCCCTACGAGCAGTACTTC. It is translated as CASSPTPYEQYF.

The rearrangement joins TRBV28 to TRBJ2-5, with TRBD2 matching 7 bases. The DNA end is a closer match to TRBJ2-7, so the J assignment may be wrong. This CDR3 spans 14 amino acids. Germline V gives CDR1 MDHEN, CDR2 SYDVKM. The CDR3 DNA is TGTGCCAGCAGTTTAGAAGGGAGGGTCTACGAGCAGTACTTC. This translates into CASSLEGRVYEQYF.

CDR3: CASSQGGSGDTNTEAFF. Written as DNA, the CDR3 is TGCGCCAGCAGCCAAGGGGGCTCGGGGGATACGAACACTGAAGCTTTCTTT. This chain uses TRBV4-3 with TRBJ1-1, with TRBD1 as a possible D gene (5 bases). Germline lookup yields CDR1 LGHNA and CDR2 YSLEER. The V and J ends lost 1 base and 1 base respectively, with 16 bases between them. The CDR3 totals 17 residues.

V and J are TRBV19 and TRBJ1-1; no firm D call. Trimming left V 3 bases short and J 0 bases short, with 5 bases between. The germline V gene has CDR1 LNHDA and CDR2 SQIVND (reference sequence). CDR3 length: 13 amino acids. CDR3 sequence: CASSMVLNTEAFF. The CDR3 region has the DNA TGTGCCAGTAGTATGGTCCTGAACACTGAAGCTTTCTTT. The full variable domain, in which reference TRBV19 and TRBJ1-1 provide the parts outside the CDR3, is DGGITQSPKYLFRKEGQNVTLSCEQNLNHDAMYWYRQDPGQGLRLIYYSQIVNDFQKGDIAEGYSVSREKKESFPLTVTSAQKNPTAFYLCASSMVLNTEAFFGQGTRLTVV.

This clone is a singleton in its sample. The chain combines TRBV10-3 with TRBJ2-6; D is unresolved. Trimming took off 8 bases at V and 4 bases at J, with 9 bases between the two ends. The CDR3 sequence is 13 residues long. The germline V gene has CDR1 ENHRY and CDR2 SYGVKD. The CDR3 DNA follows: TGTGCCATCGCCCTGGAGGGGGCCAACGTCCTGACTTTC. Amino acids: CAIALEGANVLTF.

The V gene is TRBV10-3, the J gene TRBJ2-1, with D maybe TRBD1 (6 bases). The germline V gene encodes CDR1 ENHRY and CDR2 SYGVKD. V gave up 4 bases and J gave up 3 bases, with 19 bases separating them. This CDR3 spans 17 amino acids. In nucleotides, the CDR3 is TGTGCCATCAGTGGAAGGGACATTCGATCCCTCTACAATGAGCAGTTCTTC. Its protein product is CAISGRDIRSLYNEQFF.

The rearrangement links TRBV30 to TRBJ2-5; D assignment may be TRBD1 or TRBD2 (5 bases each). V lost 3 bases, J lost 3 bases, and 23 bases lay in between. This CDR3 has 17 residues. Germline-derived CDR1 and CDR2 are GTSNPN and SVGIG (reference sequence). CDR3 sequence: CAWSPGTGFDLEETQYF. The CDR3, as DNA: TGTGCCTGGAGCCCAGGGACGGGATTCGATTTAGAAGAGACCCAGTACTTC. The whole variable domain, filled in from reference TRBV30 and TRBJ2-5, reads SQTIHQWPATLVQPVGSPLSLECTVEGTSNPNLYWYRQAAGRGLQLLFYSVGIGQISSEVPQNLSASRPQDRQFILSSKKLLLSDSGFYLCAWSPGTGFDLEETQYFGPGTRLLVL.

This chain connects TRBV6-5 to TRBJ1-6; unclear D gene. Germline V CDR1 and CDR2: MNHEY, SVGAGI. The CDR3 is 13 residues long. V lost 2 bases, J lost 13 bases, and 12 bases lay in between. CDR3 DNA: TGTGCCAGCAGTTACGACCCCCTCTTGCCCCTCCACTTT. This codes for CASSYDPLLPLHF.

The V and J genes are TRBV6-5 and TRBJ2-7; D assignment may be TRBD1 or TRBD2 (6 bases each). The V end was cut by 2 bases, the J end by 7 bases, with 15 bases between. The CDR3 extends over 14 amino acids. Germline CDR1 and CDR2: MNHEY and SVGAGI. The chain's CDR3 is CASSYQGTLGEQYF. CDR3 nucleotide sequence: TGTGCCAGCAGTTACCAGGGGACTCTCGGGGAGCAGTACTTC.

The chain combines TRBV6-5 with TRBJ2-1; D remains ambiguous. CDR3 length: 12 amino acids. V lost 2 bases and J 6 bases, leaving 5 bases between the germline ends. Germline-derived CDR1 and CDR2 are MNHEY and SVGAGI. For the CDR3, the DNA is TGTGCCAGCAGTTACCTTGGCAATGAGCAGTTCTTC. Translating gives CASSYLGNEQFF.

V is TRBV6-1 and J is TRBJ2-7; 8 bases line up with TRBD1. This CDR3 has 13 residues. Looked up from germline, CDR1 is MNHNS and CDR2 is SASEGT. V gave up 3 bases and J gave up 3 bases; unmatched junction bases: 1. The CDR3 reads CASSDGQGYEQYF. As DNA, the CDR3 is TGTGCCAGCAGTGACGGACAGGGCTACGAGCAGTACTTC.

The rearrangement joins TRBV7-8 to TRBJ2-3; the match to TRBD1 covers 9 bases. The CDR3 is made up of 15 amino acids. The J segment lost 6 bases and the V segment lost 3 bases, leaving 7 bases of the junction unmatched. CDR1 SGHVS and CDR2 FQNEAQ come from the germline V gene. The CDR3 coding sequence is TGTGCCAGCAGCTTCACAGGGGGCGTTTCCGATACGCAGTATTTT. Protein sequence: CASSFTGGVSDTQYF. Based on the CDR3 plus reference TRBV7-8 and TRBJ2-3, the full variable domain is GAGVSQSPRYKVAKRGQDVALRCDPISGHVSLFWYQQALGQGPEFLTYFQNEAQLDKSGLPSDRFFAERPEGSVSTLKIQRTQQEDSAVYLCASSFTGGVSDTQYFGPGTRLTVL.

The chain employs TRBV20-1 and TRBJ2-3; D is ambiguous. CDR3 length equals 11 residues. CDR1 and CDR2 from the germline V gene are DFQATT and SNEGSKA (reference sequence). Trimming cost V 5 bases and J 2 bases, with 5 bases left between them. The CDR3 sequence is CSAVPTDTQYF. The CDR3 nucleotides read TGCAGTGCTGTACCCACAGATACGCAGTATTTT.

CDR3 bases: TGCAGCGTTCCCTTGGGCAGTTCCTCCTACGAGCAGTACTTC. It codes for CSVPLGSSSYEQYF. The chain joins TRBV29-1 to TRBJ2-7; D remains unclear. Germline V CDR1 and CDR2: SQVTM, ANQGSEA. CDR3 size: 14 residues. Between the trimmed V and J ends, which lost 5 bases and 0 bases, there was a span of 14 bases.

This clone has just one count. This chain connects TRBV4-1 to TRBJ2-7; tentative D call: TRBD1 (5 bases). The CDR3 runs 15 residues. V lost 0 bases and J lost 3, with 12 bases in between. The germline V gene encodes CDR1 MGHRA and CDR2 YSYEKL. The CDR3 DNA is TGCGCCAGCAGCCAAGATCAGGGTTGGGACTACGAGCAGTACTTC. Encoded protein: CASSQDQGWDYEQYF.

This chain connects TRBV7-2 to TRBJ2-7; a weak D match, TRBD2 (6 bases). Germline CDR1 reads SGHTA; CDR2 reads FQGNSA. This CDR3 comprises 16 residues. V was cut by 5 bases and J by 0 bases, with 17 bases left in between. The CDR3 reads CASSTTGASDSYEQYF. As DNA, the CDR3 is TGTGCCAGCAGCACGACCGGGGCTAGCGACTCCTACGAGCAGTACTTC.

This chain uses TRBV21-1 with TRBJ2-1; the D call of TRBD1 is as the table states it, not checked on the DNA. TRBV21-1 is a pseudogene segment. This CDR3 is built from 13 residues. Here the CDR3 DNA reads TGTGCCAGCAGCAAGCCCCCAGGTAGGGAGCAGTTCTTC. Protein product: CASSKPPGREQFF.

V is TRBV6-5 and J is TRBJ1-2; tentatively, D is TRBD1 (6 bases). Germline V CDR1 and CDR2: MNHEY, SVGAGI. The CDR3 runs to 14 residues. V was pared by 8 bases and J by 5 bases, with 18 bases between. Written as DNA, the CDR3 is TGTGCCAGCTTTGGGGGCCTTGGGACATATGGCTACACCTTC. As protein: CASFGGLGTYGYTF.